This T cell receptor beta chain stems from a study of T cell responses to AZD1222 COVID-19 vaccine (dated by TCRdb to 2020 to 2023). Study-level background: TCR sequencing was performed for 230 to 250 trial participants, of whom about 200 were given two doses of AZD1222 and some 26 were given two doses of MenACWY control vaccine. Trial participants were enrolled by age into subgroups of 18-55, 56-69 and 70-plus years, and roughly 150, 30 and 60 TCR-sequenced participants, respectively, were included in these subgroups. What the authors observed across the whole study: A significant rise in spike-specific TCR breadth and depth was observed after two AZD1222 doses relative to day 0 and relative to MenACWY recipients. Nearly half of unique spike-specific TCRs reportedly recognized epitopes outside regions mutated in the B.1.351 and B.1.1.7 variants. Most participants were white British and females outnumbered males, and the authors suggested that clonal diversity may have been underestimated. Conclusions about previously exposed vaccinees are limited, since just 5 to 7 AZD1222 recipients were seropositive for SARS-CoV-2 at baseline. In the small 56-69-year group, the increase in depth fell short of significance, most likely because of low power. No day 14 peak-response samples were available, so repertoires were characterized only after the peak T cell response. Vaccine-associated CD4 TCRs spanned the whole spike protein, with dominant responses in regions 160-218 and 743-854.

Concerning this clone: Its specific antigen is unknown. Relative to the germline gene, one junction end is altered; a read error may explain this.

CDR1 and CDR2, looked up from the germline V gene (reference sequence), are LNHDA and SQIVND. There are 17 amino acids in the CDR3, from cysteine to phenylalanine inclusive. Only the CDR3 region is kept as DNA, spanning 51 bases read in frame from base 1. The CDR3 regions of human TCRbeta chains were subjected to immunosequencing. The original pipeline was this. TCRs in the repertoires were compared against a reference library of SARS-CoV-2-specific TCRs that had been generated with the MIRA antigen-specificity platform. Breadth was defined as the fraction of unique TCRs that were SARS-CoV-2-associated, and depth was defined as the fraction of total T cells that were SARS-CoV-2-associated. Using the MIRA data, every spike-specific TCR was mapped to the spike region that the TCR reacted to and assigned to either a CD4 or a CD8 class. Log10-transformed breadth and depth values were compared by one-way ANOVA with Sidak's multiple comparisons tests. What TCRdb holds here is the immuneACCESS table cut down to in-frame rearrangements. Part of the clones is not present; checked against another copy, under half of the missing clones reflect an unresolved V gene, and the others are unexplained. V and J calls and clone size are copied from that table; D and trimming were computed from the DNA. The sample contains more than 75,000 clones, 90% of them found a single time. The ten largest clones take up roughly 5% of the sample.

The meaning of the sample's time point label: about 28 days (+/-7) after the second vaccine dose. AZD1222 recipients with second doses at about 4 weeks or about 12 weeks were pooled, because spike-specific TCR depth and breadth did not differ between schedules. The vaccinee samples were drawn from two UK trials, COV001 and COV002, one of which was a single-blind randomized controlled phase 2/3 trial testing AZD1222 (ChAdOx1 nCoV-19) in healthy adults. For TCRbeta chain sequencing, PBMC samples from trial participants were taken at day 0 and at day 28 after the second dose. The chain uses TRBV19 and TRBJ2-1; tentative D gene TRBD2, with 7 bases matching. The receptor was isolated from an adult who received the AZD1222 COVID-19 vaccine. This specimen was peripheral blood, taken 28 days after the second AZD1222 dose. The CDR3 region: CPSIKLLSTGGGGEQFF. The DNA sequence reads TGTCCCAGTATTAAACTTCTATCGACAGGAGGGGGGGGTGAGCAGTTCTTC.